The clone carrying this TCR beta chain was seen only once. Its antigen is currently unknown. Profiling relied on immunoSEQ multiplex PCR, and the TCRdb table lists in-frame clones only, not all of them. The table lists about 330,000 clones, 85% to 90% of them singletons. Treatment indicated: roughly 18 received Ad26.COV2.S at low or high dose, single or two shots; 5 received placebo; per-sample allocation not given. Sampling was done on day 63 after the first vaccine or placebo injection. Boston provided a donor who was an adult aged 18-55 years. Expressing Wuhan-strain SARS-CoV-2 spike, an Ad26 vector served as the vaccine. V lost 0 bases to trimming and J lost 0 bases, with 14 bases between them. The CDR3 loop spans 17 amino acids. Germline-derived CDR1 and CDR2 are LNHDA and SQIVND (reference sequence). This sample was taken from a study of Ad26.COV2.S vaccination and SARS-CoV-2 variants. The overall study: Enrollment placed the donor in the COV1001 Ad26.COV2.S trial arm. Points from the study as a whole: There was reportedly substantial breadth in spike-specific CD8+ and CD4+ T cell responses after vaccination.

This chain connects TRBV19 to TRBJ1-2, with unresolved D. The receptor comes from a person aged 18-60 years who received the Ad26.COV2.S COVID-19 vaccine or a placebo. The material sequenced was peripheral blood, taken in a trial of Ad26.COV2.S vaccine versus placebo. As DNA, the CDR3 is TGTGCCAGTAGTATAGACCGAGCGCCATGGGCTAACTATGGCTACACCTTC. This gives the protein CASSIDRAPWANYGYTF.